This T cell receptor beta chain was observed in a study of cytomegalovirus exposure and HLA in healthy donors. Whole-study results and caveats: Several V segments, TRBV6-2 and TRBV6-3 among them, could not be told apart and were dropped. TCR beta V- and J-gene trimming, according to a later analysis, was linked to a missense DCLRE1C variant. A prior analysis recorded that most TCR beta V segments were productive about 90% or about 30% of the time. Cytomegalovirus status was reportedly diagnosed by the classifier with high specificity and sensitivity.

Trimming took 5 bases from V and 7 from J, leaving 18 bases between them. The V gene's germline CDR1 is SGHTA and CDR2 FQGTGA. The CDR3 sequence is 14 residues long. A note on this clone: Its antigen is as yet unknown.

Researchers ran the PCR with 60 Vbeta and 13 Jbeta primers. Method: immunoSEQ multiplex PCR; TCRdb's copy keeps in-frame clones and lacks some. Of tens of thousands of clones in the sample, about 80% were seen once. The sequenced sample consisted of PBMCs. The TCR sequence derives from a man aged 18 to 29 in good health and CMV-seropositive. J is TRBJ2-7 and V is TRBV7-3; D unclear. CDR3 nucleotides: TGTGCCAGCAGCCTCGGTGGCAGCCTCGGGGAGCAGTACTTC. As protein: CASSLGGSLGEQYF.